What follows is one T cell receptor (beta chain) and its context. The data are from a study of blood T cell repertoires in COVID-19. Study-level background: The cDNA or gDNA used as material had been derived from T cells, B-cell-depleted T cells, or PBMCs.

CDR3 length: 13 residues. V shed 1 base, J shed 9 bases, and the junction held 1 base outside the gene matches. Germline V CDR1 and CDR2: MNHEY, SVGAGI. Original processing methods: Scientists estimated how many nucleated cells there were by amplifying reference gene primers. Sequencing used immunoSEQ multiplex PCR; TCRdb keeps in-frame clones, though not all of them. The D gene and trimming were derived from the DNA, and the V and J assignments and clone size from that table. The sample lists around 100,000 clones; less than 90% were seen once. This clonotype originated in a human donor in a cohort sampled during active COVID-19. This chain joins TRBV6-5 and TRBJ2-1, with 9 bases lining up with TRBD2. Input material: peripheral blood. The CDR3 coding sequence is TGTGCCAGCAGTTACTTTAGCGGGGGTGAGCAGTTCTTC. This gives the protein CASSYFSGGEQFF.